This TCR beta chain is from a study of spatial heterogeneity in lung cancer. Study-wide context: Alpha-chain sequences were detected in numbers that were consistently lower than beta-chain sequences. Study conclusions and caveats: Resection blood, more than follow-up blood, showed ubiquitous expanded tumor TCRs.

To note about this clonotype: Antigen: not known.

TCRdb re-analysed the 5' RACE reads in MiXCR, keeping a single row per CDR3 protein. The data show some 120,000 distinct CDR3 sequences, 9% to 15% seen once. The time point denotes: blood at routine non-recurrence follow-up after resection. The sequenced material consisted of unsorted whole RNA from tumor, nontumor lung or frozen PBMC. The CDR3 consists of 11 residues. The germline CDR1 and CDR2 sequences are DFQATT and SNEGSKA (reference sequence). The V end was cut by 3 bases, the J end by 6 bases, with 9 bases between. The gene calls are TRBV20-1 and TRBJ2-7; a weak D match, TRBD2 (5 bases). This receptor was taken from a male donor with early-stage non-small cell lung cancer. The input for sequencing was PBMCs, taken at follow-up. The CDR3 DNA is TGCAGTGCTAGTCTGGGGAGCGAGCAGTACTTC. This gives the protein CSASLGSEQYF.